Listed below are T cell receptor beta chains from one sample, sequenced in a study of T cell changes during pregnancy in multiple sclerosis. Clones were read by immunoSEQ multiplex PCR, and TCRdb kept only the in-frame ones, dropping some. This table has tens of thousands of clones, about 90% appearing once. The sample in question was CD4+ T cells from peripheral blood mononuclear cells, obtained in the second trimester of pregnancy. Source of these receptors: a female donor with multiple sclerosis, enrolled in a pregnancy study. Each CDR3 is given with its conserved first and last residue. The order of the fields is V gene, D gene, J gene, clone size, CDR3 DNA, CDR3 protein. A D gene is named only where the DNA matches it firmly. Clone sizes are given selectively: once, few, many, or a class where the clone is expanded.

V gene: TRBV9
D gene: TRBD2
J gene: TRBJ2-3
clone size: .
CDR3 DNA: TGTGCCAGCAGCGTAGGGGTCGCGGGGGGCCCCCTGGGCACAGATACGCAGTATTTT
CDR3 protein: CASSVGVAGGPLGTDTQYF

V gene: TRBV7-3
D gene: TRBD1
J gene: TRBJ1-4
clone size: .
CDR3 DNA: TGTGCCAGCAGCCCAAACAGGGGGGAAAAACTGTTTTTT
CDR3 protein: CASSPNRGEKLFF

V gene: TRBV28
D gene: TRBD2
J gene: TRBJ2-7
clone size: .
CDR3 DNA: TGTGCCAGCAGTGGGTACGGGGGGGCCTCCGAGCAGTACTTC
CDR3 protein: CASSGYGGASEQYF

V gene: TRBV19
D gene: TRBD1
J gene: TRBJ1-5
clone size: .
CDR3 DNA: TGTGCCAGTACCATGGACAGGGAATATCATCAGCCCCAGCATTTT
CDR3 protein: CASTMDREYHQPQHF

V gene: TRBV5-4
D gene: .
J gene: TRBJ2-7
clone size: once
CDR3 DNA: TGTGCCAGCAGCTTGGGGCTGGCTGACTACGAGCAGTACTTC
CDR3 protein: CASSLGLADYEQYF

V gene: TRBV25-1
D gene: .
J gene: TRBJ1-4
clone size: .
CDR3 DNA: TGTGCCAGCAGTGAATATAAGGGACACAGGTTAGATGAAAAACTGTTTTTT
CDR3 protein: CASSEYKGHRLDEKLFF

V gene: TRBV25-1
D gene: TRBD2
J gene: TRBJ2-2
clone size: .
CDR3 DNA: TGTGCCAGCAGTGAATACAGCGGGGGGCTGTTTTTT
CDR3 protein: CASSEYSGGLFF

V gene: TRBV4-1
D gene: TRBD1
J gene: TRBJ1-5
clone size: .
CDR3 DNA: TGCGCCAGCAGCCAACCAGACAGGGGGCTCGGTCAGCCCCAGCATTTT
CDR3 protein: CASSQPDRGLGQPQHF

V gene: TRBV5-1
D gene: .
J gene: TRBJ1-2
clone size: .
CDR3 DNA: TGCGCCAGCAGCTTGGAATTCGGGTCGGATGGCTACACCTTC
CDR3 protein: CASSLEFGSDGYTF

V gene: TRBV5-1
D gene: .
J gene: TRBJ2-6
clone size: .
CDR3 DNA: TGCGCCAGCAGCCCTTCACTTGGGGCCAACGTCCTGACTTTC
CDR3 protein: CASSPSLGANVLTF

V gene: TRBV19
D gene: TRBD1
J gene: TRBJ2-7
clone size: .
CDR3 DNA: TGTGCCAGCCGACAGGGCTACGAGCAGTACTTC
CDR3 protein: CASRQGYEQYF

V gene: TRBV21-1
D gene: .
J gene: TRBJ2-1
clone size: once
CDR3 DNA: TGTGCCAGCCCGCCAGTCTTATCCTCCTACAATGAGCAGTTCTTC
CDR3 protein: CASPPVLSSYNEQFF

V gene: TRBV9
D gene: .
J gene: TRBJ2-2
clone size: .
CDR3 DNA: TGTGCCAGCAGCGTGAGGGCCGACACCGGGGAGCTGTTTTTT
CDR3 protein: CASSVRADTGELFF

V gene: TRBV30
D gene: TRBD2
J gene: TRBJ2-3
clone size: .
CDR3 DNA: TGTGCCTGGAAGTACCTACCGGGACTAGCGGGGGTCACAGATACGCAGTATTTT
CDR3 protein: CAWKYLPGLAGVTDTQYF

V gene: TRBV7-7
D gene: .
J gene: TRBJ2-5
clone size: .
CDR3 DNA: TGTGCTAGCACTTCGGGTCCTCAAGAGACCCAGTACTTC
CDR3 protein: CASTSGPQETQYF

V gene: TRBV11-2
D gene: .
J gene: TRBJ1-1
clone size: .
CDR3 DNA: TGTGCCAGCAGCTCGGGCATACAAACAGGTCACGGCCGAGCTTTCTTT
CDR3 protein: CASSSGIQTGHGRAFF

V gene: TRBV7-2
D gene: .
J gene: TRBJ2-1
clone size: .
CDR3 DNA: TGTGCCAGCAGCTTCCAGGACGGAGGTGAGCAGTTCTTC
CDR3 protein: CASSFQDGGEQFF

V gene: TRBV7-9
D gene: .
J gene: TRBJ2-5
clone size: .
CDR3 DNA: TGTGCCAGCCGCCCCGCCAGGACTGCCCGCGAGACCCAGTACTTC
CDR3 protein: CASRPARTARETQYF

V gene: TRBV9
D gene: TRBD1
J gene: TRBJ2-2
clone size: .
CDR3 DNA: TGTGCCAGCAGCGAAACGACAGGGTCGGGGACCGGGGAGCTGTTTTTT
CDR3 protein: CASSETTGSGTGELFF

V gene: TRBV19
D gene: TRBD1
J gene: TRBJ2-2
clone size: .
CDR3 DNA: TGTGCCGGAGGGACAGGGAACACCGGGGAGCTGTTTTTT
CDR3 protein: CAGGTGNTGELFF

V gene: TRBV5-1
D gene: .
J gene: TRBJ2-2
clone size: .
CDR3 DNA: TGCGCCAGCAGCGCAGAAATAACAGGGTCGGGCACCGGGGAGCTGTTTTTT
CDR3 protein: CASSAEITGSGTGELFF

V gene: TRBV7-6
D gene: .
J gene: TRBJ1-3
clone size: .
CDR3 DNA: TGTGCCAGCATCTCGGGAGCTGGAAACACCATATATTTT
CDR3 protein: CASISGAGNTIYF

V gene: TRBV5-4
D gene: .
J gene: TRBJ2-2
clone size: .
CDR3 DNA: TGTGCCAGCAGCTTGGTCCTAGCCGACACCGGGGAGCTGTTTTTT
CDR3 protein: CASSLVLADTGELFF

V gene: TRBV27
D gene: TRBD2
J gene: TRBJ2-1
clone size: .
CDR3 DNA: TGTGCCAGCAGTTTATCTACTAGCGGGACCTACAATGAGCAGTTCTTC
CDR3 protein: CASSLSTSGTYNEQFF

V gene: TRBV9
D gene: .
J gene: TRBJ2-7
clone size: .
CDR3 DNA: TGTGCCAGCAGCGCGGAGACAGGCCCCTACGAGCAGTACTTC
CDR3 protein: CASSAETGPYEQYF

V gene: TRBV5-1
D gene: TRBD1
J gene: TRBJ1-1
clone size: .
CDR3 DNA: TGCGCCAGCGGGGGAAGGACAGGCTTGAACACTGAAGCTTTCTTT
CDR3 protein: CASGGRTGLNTEAFF

V gene: TRBV28
D gene: .
J gene: TRBJ2-1
clone size: .
CDR3 DNA: TGTGCCAGCAGTTTAAGGGGGGGGGCGTTCTACAATGAGCAGTTCTTC
CDR3 protein: CASSLRGGAFYNEQFF

V gene: TRBV7-2
D gene: .
J gene: TRBJ2-1
clone size: .
CDR3 DNA: TGTGCCAGCAGCTTAACCAAGGACAGCTACAATGAGCAGTTCTTC
CDR3 protein: CASSLTKDSYNEQFF

V gene: TRBV6-1
D gene: .
J gene: TRBJ2-3
clone size: .
CDR3 DNA: TGTGCCAGCAGTGAAAGAGGAGATACGCAGTATTTT
CDR3 protein: CASSERGDTQYF

V gene: TRBV11-2
D gene: .
J gene: TRBJ1-2
clone size: .
CDR3 DNA: TGTGCCAGCACTACACTATCGCTGTCAGTGGACTATGGCTACACCTTC
CDR3 protein: CASTTLSLSVDYGYTF

V gene: TRBV18
D gene: .
J gene: TRBJ2-7
clone size: .
CDR3 DNA: TGTGCCAGCTCGCAAGGGGGACCTTCCTCCTACGAGCAGTACTTC
CDR3 protein: CASSQGGPSSYEQYF

V gene: TRBV5-4
D gene: .
J gene: TRBJ1-5
clone size: .
CDR3 DNA: TGTGCCAGCAGCTTGGATGCAGGATCGAATCAGCCCCAGCATTTT
CDR3 protein: CASSLDAGSNQPQHF

V gene: TRBV5-4
D gene: TRBD1
J gene: TRBJ2-7
clone size: .
CDR3 DNA: TGTGCCAGCAGCTTCAGCACAGGACAGGGTTACGAGCAGTACTTC
CDR3 protein: CASSFSTGQGYEQYF

V gene: TRBV5-4
D gene: TRBD1
J gene: TRBJ2-6
clone size: .
CDR3 DNA: TGTGCCAGCGGGACAGGGGGCGCTGGGGCCAACGTCCTGACTTTC
CDR3 protein: CASGTGGAGANVLTF

V gene: TRBV19
D gene: .
J gene: TRBJ1-1
clone size: once
CDR3 DNA: TGTGCCAGTAGTATTCCTCAGGGTTACACTGAAGCTTTCTTT
CDR3 protein: CASSIPQGYTEAFF

V gene: TRBV7-3
D gene: .
J gene: TRBJ1-2
clone size: .
CDR3 DNA: TGTGCCAGCAGCTTTTCGAGCTCGGGTGGCTACACCTTC
CDR3 protein: CASSFSSSGGYTF

V gene: TRBV29-1
D gene: .
J gene: TRBJ1-1
clone size: .
CDR3 DNA: TGCAGCGCAGGACGGTCCCAGGGGACTGAAGCTTTCTTT
CDR3 protein: CSAGRSQGTEAFF

V gene: TRBV6-5
D gene: .
J gene: TRBJ1-2
clone size: .
CDR3 DNA: TGTGCCAGTAAAACAGGGATTCTAGGCTACACCTTC
CDR3 protein: CASKTGILGYTF

V gene: TRBV7-2
D gene: TRBD1
J gene: TRBJ2-3
clone size: .
CDR3 DNA: TGTGCCAGCGTTAGGGGGCCCGGGGAAATAGATACGCAGTATTTT
CDR3 protein: CASVRGPGEIDTQYF

V gene: TRBV6-5
D gene: TRBD1
J gene: TRBJ1-6
clone size: .
CDR3 DNA: TGTGCCAGCAGTGGGGGACAGGAAAATTCACCCCTCCACTTT
CDR3 protein: CASSGGQENSPLHF

V gene: TRBV5-1
D gene: .
J gene: TRBJ2-3
clone size: .
CDR3 DNA: TGCGCCAGCAGCTTTGGGGGGAGCACAGATACGCAGTATTTT
CDR3 protein: CASSFGGSTDTQYF

V gene: TRBV5-1
D gene: TRBD1
J gene: TRBJ2-5
clone size: .
CDR3 DNA: TGCGCCAGCAGCCAGTGGACAGGGCGGGAGACCCAGTACTTC
CDR3 protein: CASSQWTGRETQYF

V gene: TRBV30
D gene: TRBD1
J gene: TRBJ1-2
clone size: .
CDR3 DNA: TGTGCCTGGCGGGACAGGGGGTACTATGGCTACACCTTC
CDR3 protein: CAWRDRGYYGYTF

V gene: TRBV5-4
D gene: TRBD1
J gene: TRBJ2-1
clone size: .
CDR3 DNA: TGTGCCAGCGGAACCGGGCAGGGGGTTGGTAATGAGCAGTTCTTC
CDR3 protein: CASGTGQGVGNEQFF

V gene: TRBV7-2
D gene: .
J gene: TRBJ1-2
clone size: once
CDR3 DNA: TGTGCCAGCAGCCCACCCAGGGTTGGAAACTATGGCTACACCTTC
CDR3 protein: CASSPPRVGNYGYTF

V gene: TRBV19
D gene: .
J gene: TRBJ2-3
clone size: .
CDR3 DNA: TGTGCCAGTAGTATGGGACTCACAGATACGCAGTATTTT
CDR3 protein: CASSMGLTDTQYF

V gene: TRBV15
D gene: .
J gene: TRBJ2-1
clone size: .
CDR3 DNA: TGTGCCACCAGAGGACAGTCTTACAATGAGCAGTTCTTC
CDR3 protein: CATRGQSYNEQFF

V gene: TRBV2
D gene: .
J gene: TRBJ2-5
clone size: .
CDR3 DNA: TGTGCCAGCAGTGTCCGGGAGAGGGAGACCCAGTACTTC
CDR3 protein: CASSVRERETQYF

V gene: TRBV11-2
D gene: TRBD2
J gene: TRBJ2-7
clone size: .
CDR3 DNA: TGTGCCAGCAGTGTGGGACTAGCGGGGAGCTACGAGCAGTACTTC
CDR3 protein: CASSVGLAGSYEQYF

V gene: TRBV25-1
D gene: .
J gene: TRBJ1-1
clone size: .
CDR3 DNA: TGTGCCAGCAGTGCGGCTGGGGCGCAAGGCACTGAAGCTTTCTTT
CDR3 protein: CASSAAGAQGTEAFF

V gene: TRBV2
D gene: .
J gene: TRBJ1-5
clone size: .
CDR3 DNA: TGTGCCAGCGATCGCAGGGGTAGCAATCAGCCCCAGCATTTT
CDR3 protein: CASDRRGSNQPQHF